These 31 T cell receptor beta chains came from one sample sequenced in a study of T cell changes during pregnancy in multiple sclerosis. Sequencing used immunoSEQ multiplex PCR; TCRdb keeps in-frame clones, though not all of them. The profile shows around 34,000 clones, approximately 90% of them singletons. The sample was CD8+ T cells from peripheral blood mononuclear cells, taken in the first trimester of pregnancy. The receptor source for this set is a female donor with multiple sclerosis, enrolled in a pregnancy study.

The J gene is TRBJ2-6, the V gene TRBV15; 8 bases are a match to TRBD1. V trimming: 2 bases; J trimming: 0 bases; junction bases outside the gene matches: 6. CDR3 length equals 18 residues. Germline V gives CDR1 LNHNV, CDR2 YYDKDF (reference sequence). CDR3: CATSRQDRANSGANVLTF. CDR3 nucleotides: TGTGCCACCAGCAGACAGGACAGGGCTAACTCTGGGGCCAACGTCCTGACTTTC.

The genes are TRBV5-4 and TRBJ2-3, with D perhaps TRBD1 (6 bases). There are 15 residues in the CDR3. V lost 3 bases to trimming and J lost 3 bases, with 14 bases between them. CDR1 SGHNT and CDR2 YYREEE come from the germline V gene (reference sequence). CDR3 in amino acids: CASSSYTGITDTQYF. The CDR3 DNA reads TGTGCCAGCAGCTCCTATACAGGGATTACAGATACGCAGTATTTT.

This sequence joins TRBV4-2 and TRBJ2-1; 14 positions match TRBD2. V lost 3 bases and J lost 6; bases outside the gene matches: 7. Per germline, CDR1 LGHNA and CDR2 YNFKEQ. This CDR3 comprises 17 residues. The chain's CDR3 is CASSHRLAGGPSNEQFF. In DNA, the CDR3 is TGTGCCAGCAGCCACCGACTAGCGGGAGGGCCCAGCAATGAGCAGTTCTTC.

This clone was seen many times. CDR3 DNA: TGTGCCAGCAGCTTGGGGACAGGGGTTTACGAGCAGTACTTC. Its translation is CASSLGTGVYEQYF. V and J are TRBV5-8 and TRBJ2-7, with TRBD1 identical over 9 bases. The germline gives CDR1 SGHTS, CDR2 YDEGEE. This CDR3 contains 14 residues. Trimming cost V 0 bases and J 4 bases; bases outside gene matches: 2.

The chain is built from TRBV7-2 and TRBJ2-1, with D hard to call. CDR3 length: 14 residues. V was trimmed by 2 bases and J by 4 bases, leaving 9 bases between them. Germline V lookup: CDR1 SGHTA, CDR2 FQGNSA. CDR3 DNA sequence: TGTGCCAGCAGCTTAAGACTGGCATACAATGAGCAGTTCTTC. Protein sequence: CASSLRLAYNEQFF.

The chain uses TRBV27 and TRBJ2-7, with D possibly matching TRBD1 (6 bases). Trimming shortened V by 0 bases and J by 2 bases, and 11 bases separated the two germline ends. Germline CDR1 and CDR2: MNHEY and SMNVEV (reference sequence). The CDR3 consists of 15 residues. The CDR3 DNA follows: TGTGCCAGCAGTTTATCGAGGACAGTGACCTACGAGCAGTACTTC. Translated, it gives CASSLSRTVTYEQYF.

This clone was picked up one time. The chain is built from TRBV10-2 and TRBJ2-1; TRBD2 aligns across 9 bases. The CDR3 loop spans 15 amino acids. Germline loops: CDR1 WSHSY, CDR2 SAAADI. V dropped 3 bases and J dropped 0; count of bases not matched to a gene: 0. The CDR3 sequence is CASSDSGSSYNEQFF. Here the CDR3 DNA reads TGCGCCAGCAGTGATAGCGGGAGCTCCTACAATGAGCAGTTCTTC.

The chain carries TRBV7-9 and TRBJ2-7, with a weak D call TRBD1 (5 bases). The CDR3 runs 14 residues. V lost 4 bases to trimming and J lost 3 bases, with 13 bases between them. Germline CDR1 SEHNR, CDR2 FQNEAQ (reference sequence). CDR3 coding DNA: TGTGCCAGCAGCTCCTCGACAGACTTCTACGAGCAGTACTTC. Residues: CASSSSTDFYEQYF.

The chain recombines TRBV7-9 with TRBJ1-4, with D uncertain. V lost 4 bases, J lost 2 bases, and 5 bases lay in between. There are 13 residues in the CDR3. CDR1 SEHNR and CDR2 FQNEAQ come from the germline V gene (reference sequence). The CDR3 protein is CASSSRTNEKLFF. CDR3 bases: TGTGCCAGCAGCTCCCGGACTAATGAAAAACTGTTTTTT.

The chain employs TRBV7-8 and TRBJ2-3; TRBD1 matches 9 bases. The CDR3 is 15 residues long. Trimming removed 5 bases from V and 2 bases from J; junction bases left unmatched: 5. Germline assignment: CDR1 SGHVS and CDR2 FQNEAQ. The CDR3 reads CASSARDRATDTQYF. The CDR3 nucleotides read TGTGCCAGCAGCGCCCGGGACAGGGCCACAGATACGCAGTATTTT. The entire variable domain, with the rest obtained from reference TRBV7-8 and TRBJ2-3, is as follows: GAGVSQSPRYKVAKRGQDVALRCDPISGHVSLFWYQQALGQGPEFLTYFQNEAQLDKSGLPSDRFFAERPEGSVSTLKIQRTQQEDSAVYLCASSARDRATDTQYFGPGTRLTVL.

This rearrangement joins TRBV11-2 to TRBJ2-5, with a weak D call TRBD2 (6 bases). From germline, CDR1 is SGHAT and CDR2 FQNNGV. Between the trimmed V and J ends, which lost 0 bases and 5 bases, there was a span of 10 bases. This CDR3 is 14 amino acids long. The CDR3 sequence is CASSLDSGRETQYF. The CDR3 DNA follows: TGTGCCAGCAGCTTAGATTCGGGGAGGGAGACCCAGTACTTC.

The V call is TRBV20-1, the J call TRBJ1-1; tentative D call: TRBD1 (5 bases). The V and J ends lost 1 base and 10 bases respectively, with 7 bases between them. Germline V gene lookup returns CDR1 DFQATT and CDR2 SNEGSKA (reference sequence). This CDR3 comprises 10 residues. The CDR3 reads CSARVQGAFF. The DNA for the CDR3 is TGCAGTGCTAGAGTTCAGGGAGCTTTCTTT.

J is TRBJ2-7 and V is TRBV20-1; D is unclear. CDR1 is DFQATT, CDR2 SNEGSKA, per germline (reference sequence). This CDR3 has 11 residues. Trimming left V 1 base short and J 5 bases short, with 6 bases between. The CDR3 DNA sequence: TGCAGTGCTAGAGGTCTAGACGAGCAGTACTTC. Translating gives CSARGLDEQYF.

The rearrangement links TRBV27 to TRBJ1-2; no definite D call. V was shortened by 4 bases and J by 6 bases, with 21 bases between the two germline ends. The CDR3 length is 16 residues. Germline assignment: CDR1 MNHEY and CDR2 SMNVEV (reference sequence). CDR3 nucleotide sequence: TGTGCCAGCAGTTCTCGGAGAACATCGGGGAGGGATGGCTACACCTTC. Encoded protein: CASSSRRTSGRDGYTF.

This chain joins TRBV27 and TRBJ1-4; D remains unclear. This CDR3 is built from 13 residues. Germline assignment: CDR1 MNHEY and CDR2 SMNVEV (reference sequence). Trimming took 2 bases from V and 8 from J, leaving 9 bases between them. This CDR3 is CASSLRDREKLFF. The CDR3 coding sequence is TGTGCCAGCAGTTTACGGGATCGGGAAAAACTGTTTTTT. The full variable domain, rest sourced from reference TRBV27 and TRBJ1-4, is EAQVTQNPRYLITVTGKKLTVTCSQNMNHEYMSWYRQDPGLGLRQIYYSMNVEVTDKGDVPEGYKVSRKEKRNFPLILESPSPNQTSLYFCASSLRDREKLFFGSGTQLSVL.

This sequence joins TRBV28 and TRBJ2-1, with a tentative D call TRBD2 (6 bases). Germline lookup yields CDR1 MDHEN and CDR2 SYDVKM. The CDR3 is made up of 15 amino acids. Between the trimmed V and J ends, which lost 4 bases and 0 bases, there was a span of 10 bases. The DNA for the CDR3 is TGTGCCAGCAGTTGGAGGGTAAACTCCTACAATGAGCAGTTCTTC. It yields the protein CASSWRVNSYNEQFF.

The rearrangement joins TRBV27 to TRBJ2-1; 9 nucleotides line up with TRBD2. The J segment lost 1 base and the V segment lost 6 bases, leaving 4 bases of the junction unmatched. The CDR3 runs 15 residues. Germline V gene data show CDR1 as MNHEY and CDR2 as SMNVEV (reference sequence). The CDR3 reads CASRYLAGSYNEQFF. CDR3 nucleotide sequence: TGTGCCAGCAGGTACCTAGCGGGATCCTACAATGAGCAGTTCTTC.

The chain is built from TRBV7-9 and TRBJ2-7, with TRBD2 matching over 13 bases. Germline V CDR1 and CDR2: SEHNR, FQNEAQ (reference sequence). The trim removed 4 bases at V and 6 bases at J, leaving 9 bases unmatched. This CDR3 is built from 16 residues. CDR3 in DNA: TGTGCCAGCAGCTCAGCGGCGGGACTAGCGGGATCCGAGCAGTACTTC. It codes for CASSSAAGLAGSEQYF.

V is TRBV7-8 and J is TRBJ2-1; TRBD2 aligns across 14 bases. The CDR3 sequence is 15 residues long. The V segment lost 4 bases and the J segment 8 bases; nucleotides outside the gene matches: 4. CDR1 and CDR2 (germline): SGHVS, FQNEAQ. This CDR3 is CASSSTSGRADEQFF. Here the CDR3 DNA reads TGTGCCAGCAGCTCGACTAGCGGGAGGGCCGATGAGCAGTTCTTC.

The chain couples TRBV30 to TRBJ2-6, with D possibly TRBD2 on 5 matching bases. The germline V gene has CDR1 GTSNPN and CDR2 SVGIG (reference sequence). V was shortened by 2 bases and J by 2 bases, with 7 bases between the two germline ends. The CDR3 is 14 residues long. The chain's CDR3 is CAWSHGAGANVLTF. The CDR3 nucleotides are TGTGCCTGGAGTCACGGGGCTGGGGCCAACGTCCTGACTTTC.

Comment on this clone: One end of the junction varies from germline; a read error may be responsible. The chain is built from TRBV20-1 and TRBJ1-2; 10 bases align to TRBD1. CDR3 length equals 11 residues. Germline CDR1 reads DFQATT; CDR2 reads SNEGSKA (reference sequence). The CDR3 reads CSARAETGGFF. In DNA form, the CDR3 reads TGCAGTGCTAGAGCCGAGACAGGGGGCTTTTTC.

V and J are TRBV2 and TRBJ1-5; maybe TRBD1 (6 bases). The CDR3 spans 16 residues. Trimming cost V 4 bases and J 5 bases, with 18 bases left between them. From germline, CDR1 is SNHLY and CDR2 FYNNEI. CDR3 sequence (DNA): TGTGCCAGCAGTGTTGGGCGGGGGGCCTGGTATCAGCCCCAGCATTTT. This encodes CASSVGRGAWYQPQHF.

The chain uses TRBV27 and TRBJ2-2; the match to TRBD2 covers 7 bases. Germline trimming cut 5 bases from V and 7 bases from J; bases unmatched to any gene: 13. The CDR3 is 16 residues long. In germline, CDR1 is MNHEY, CDR2 SMNVEV (reference sequence). Written as DNA, the CDR3 is TGTGCCAGCAGTCCGTCGGGAGGTGAAGAATACGGGGAGCTGTTTTTT. It is translated as CASSPSGGEEYGELFF.

The J gene is TRBJ2-1, the V gene TRBV4-1; no clear D. The germline gives CDR1 MGHRA, CDR2 YSYEKL. The CDR3 runs to 12 residues. V was clipped by 4 bases and J by 5 bases, with 6 bases between them. The CDR3 loop is CASSLQNNEQFF. The DNA for the CDR3 is TGCGCCAGCAGCCTCCAAAACAATGAGCAGTTCTTC.

The V gene is TRBV4-1, the J gene TRBJ2-7, with D possibly being TRBD1 (6 bases). This CDR3 is 15 amino acids long. Germline V CDR1 and CDR2: MGHRA, YSYEKL. Trimming took 4 bases from V and 3 from J, leaving 16 bases between them. This CDR3 is CASSLTQGGIYEQYF. CDR3 DNA sequence: TGCGCCAGCAGCCTAACACAGGGCGGAATCTACGAGCAGTACTTC.

This clone was counted once. This chain links TRBV14 with TRBJ2-7; no definite D call. Trimming left V 3 bases short and J 0 bases short, with 3 bases between. This CDR3 is built from 12 residues. The germline V gene has CDR1 SGHDN and CDR2 FVKESK. The CDR3 DNA follows: TGTGCCAGCAGCCAGGCCTCCTACGAGCAGTACTTC. This sequence encodes CASSQASYEQYF.

In this sample, this clone turned up once. The V and J genes are TRBV27 and TRBJ2-2; D gene unclear. The length of the CDR3 is 12 residues. CDR1 is MNHEY, CDR2 SMNVEV, per germline (reference sequence). Trimming stripped 7 bases from V and 12 bases from J, with 15 bases between. The CDR3 DNA sequence: TGTGCCAGCACAGGCCCGTCGTGGAAGCTGTTTTTT. This codes for CASTGPSWKLFF.

J is TRBJ1-5 and V is TRBV4-1; a weak D match, TRBD1 (5 bases). V was clipped by 0 bases and J by 2 bases, with 11 bases between them. This CDR3 is 16 amino acids long. Germline CDR1 MGHRA, CDR2 YSYEKL. CDR3 DNA sequence: TGCGCCAGCAGCCAAGATGGGGGGGATCGCAATCAGCCCCAGCATTTT. The encoded protein is CASSQDGGDRNQPQHF.

The V gene is TRBV28, the J gene TRBJ2-1; D possibly corresponds to TRBD2 (6 bases). This CDR3 has 16 residues. With 2 bases removed from V and 7 bases from J, the gap between germline ends came to 18 bases. The germline CDR1 and CDR2 sequences are MDHEN and SYDVKM. The CDR3 nucleotides read TGTGCCAGCAGTTTAATTGGGGGACTCTTGGGGAATGAGCAGTTCTTC. Its translation is CASSLIGGLLGNEQFF.

This chain uses TRBV10-3 with TRBJ2-1; 9 positions match TRBD2. This CDR3 region has 14 residues. V lost 3 bases, J lost 10 bases, and 7 bases stayed unmatched. Germline values: CDR1 ENHRY, CDR2 SYGVKD. For the CDR3, the DNA is TGTGCCATCAGTGATCTTGGACTAGCGAGGGAGCAGTTCTTC. This codes for CAISDLGLAREQFF.

This clone showed up just once. CDR3 in DNA: TGTGCCAGCAGTTTAGAGACGCCGACTAGCGGAGGGAGGAGCACAGATACGCAGTATTTT. It yields the protein CASSLETPTSGGRSTDTQYF. The V gene is TRBV28, the J gene TRBJ2-3, with 9 bases matching TRBD2. CDR3 length equals 20 residues. The junction had 15 bases not matched to a gene; V was cut back by 2 bases and J by 0 bases. Germline lookup yields CDR1 MDHEN and CDR2 SYDVKM.